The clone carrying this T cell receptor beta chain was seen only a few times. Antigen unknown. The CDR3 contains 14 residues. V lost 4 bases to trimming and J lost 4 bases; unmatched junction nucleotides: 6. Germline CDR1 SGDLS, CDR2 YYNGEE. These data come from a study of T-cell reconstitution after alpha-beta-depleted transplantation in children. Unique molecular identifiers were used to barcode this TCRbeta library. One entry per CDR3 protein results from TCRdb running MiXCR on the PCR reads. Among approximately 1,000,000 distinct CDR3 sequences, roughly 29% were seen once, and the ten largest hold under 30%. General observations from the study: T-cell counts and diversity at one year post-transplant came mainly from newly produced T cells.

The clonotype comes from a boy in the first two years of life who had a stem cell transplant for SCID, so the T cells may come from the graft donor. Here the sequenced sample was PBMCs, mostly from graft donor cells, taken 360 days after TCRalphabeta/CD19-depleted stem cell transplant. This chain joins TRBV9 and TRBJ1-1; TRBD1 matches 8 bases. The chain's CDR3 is CASSTTGAGTEAFF. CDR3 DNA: TGTGCCAGCAGCACGACAGGGGCGGGCACTGAAGCTTTCTTT. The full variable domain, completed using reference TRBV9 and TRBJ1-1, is DSGVTQTPKHLITATGQRVTLRCSPRSGDLSVYWYQQSLDQGLQFLIQYYNGEERAKGNILERFSAQQFPDLHSELNLSSLELGDSALYFCASSTTGAGTEAFFGQGTRLTVV.